This TCR beta chain emerged from a study of metastatic and nonmetastatic thyroid tumors (dated by TCRdb to the early 2020s). Study-wide context: Repertoires from peripheral blood and from tumor or nodule tissue samples of malignant and benign thyroid patients were compared.

Ten or more counts support this clone. Its antigen is not yet known. It has no much larger one-base neighbor in the sample; base qualities were not kept. None of the patients had been given any treatment before thyroid surgery. Using T-cell receptor beta sequencing, the study looked back at clinical samples from patients collected from about 2011 to 2018. What the authors observed across the whole study: In both blood and tumor samples, malignant tumors were reported to have significantly higher TCR beta diversity than benign nodules.

To prepare the library, PCR was applied. For sequencing, an Illumina HiSeq 4000 was employed. High-throughput sequencing was used to profile the CDR3 region of the TCR beta-chain in every patient. On the authors' methods: A classifier to discriminate distant-metastatic papillary thyroid cancer patients was built from CDR3 differences across clinicopathological groups. The Shannon index was used to assess repertoire diversity, and the Morisita-Horn index was used to assess tumor-blood repertoire similarity. The public reads were quality trimmed at Q25 with fastp and then assembled into clones with MiXCR by TCRdb, keeping productive beta chains. The V and J calls reflect TCRdb's pipeline rather than the authors' work. Here the sample has 32,000 or so clones; 20% occur a single time. The ten most abundant clones make up about 7.6% of the sample. CDR1 ENHRY and CDR2 SYGVKD were looked up in the germline V gene. Cut back by 2 bases and 10 bases, the V and J ends lie 13 bases apart. The CDR3, from cysteine to phenylalanine, totals 13 residues. Kept here is only the CDR3 DNA, which spans 39 bases and is read in frame from base 1.

The sequencing sample was made of blood. In this chain, TRBV10-3 is recombined with TRBJ2-3; the D gene cannot be resolved reliably. This receptor was taken from a female donor with papillary thyroid cancer or a benign thyroid nodule (not recorded which). Some clones in this sample may be carry-over from other donors' samples. The encoded CDR3 is CAISETPSEAQYF. The bases read TGTGCCATCAGTGAGACCCCCTCAGAAGCGCAGTATTTT.